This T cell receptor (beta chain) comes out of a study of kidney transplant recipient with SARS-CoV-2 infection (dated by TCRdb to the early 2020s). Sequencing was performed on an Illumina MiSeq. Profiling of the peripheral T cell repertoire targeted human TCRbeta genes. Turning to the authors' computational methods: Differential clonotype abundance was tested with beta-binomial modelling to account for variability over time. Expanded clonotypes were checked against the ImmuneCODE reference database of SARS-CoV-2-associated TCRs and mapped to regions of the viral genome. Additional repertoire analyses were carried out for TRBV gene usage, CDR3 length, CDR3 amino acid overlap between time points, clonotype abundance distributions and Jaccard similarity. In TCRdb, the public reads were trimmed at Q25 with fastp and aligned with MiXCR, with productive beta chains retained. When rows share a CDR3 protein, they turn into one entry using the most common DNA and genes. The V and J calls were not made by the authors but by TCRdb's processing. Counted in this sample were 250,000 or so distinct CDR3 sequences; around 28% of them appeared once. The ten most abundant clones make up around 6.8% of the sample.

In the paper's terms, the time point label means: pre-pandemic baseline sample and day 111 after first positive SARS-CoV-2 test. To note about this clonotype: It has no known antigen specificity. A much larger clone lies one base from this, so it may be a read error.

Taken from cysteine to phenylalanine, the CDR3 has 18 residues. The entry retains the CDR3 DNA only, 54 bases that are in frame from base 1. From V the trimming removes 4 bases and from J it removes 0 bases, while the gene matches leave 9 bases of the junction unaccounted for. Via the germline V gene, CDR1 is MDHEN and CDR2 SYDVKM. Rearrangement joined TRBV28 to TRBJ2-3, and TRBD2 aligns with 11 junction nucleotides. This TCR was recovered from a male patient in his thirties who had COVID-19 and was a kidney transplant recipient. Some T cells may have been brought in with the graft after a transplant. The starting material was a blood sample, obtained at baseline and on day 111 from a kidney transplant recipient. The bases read TGTGCCAGCAGTTCCGGGGCTAGCGGGAGGTTGAGCACAGATACGCAGTATTTT. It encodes CASSSGASGRLSTDTQYF.